This TCR beta chain stems from a study of preoperative IRX-2 immunotherapy in early breast cancer. Profiled with immunoSEQ multiplex PCR; TCRdb holds only in-frame clones, not every one. The data show about 62,000 clones, approximately 95% seen once. Treatment in this sample: preoperative locoregional IRX-2 cytokine immunotherapy. Preoperative locoregional IRX-2 cytokine immunotherapy was tested in the phase Ib source study. The CDR3 consists of 17 residues. Germline V CDR1 and CDR2: SEHNR, FQNEAQ (reference sequence). Trimming removed 0 bases at V and 0 bases at J, with 12 bases between. The TCR originated in a human donor with breast cancer. The specimen was obtained from a patient treated with IRX-2 immunotherapy. The rearrangement links TRBV7-9 to TRBJ2-1; maybe TRBD1 (6 bases). The CDR3 DNA is TGTGCCAGCAGCTTAGCGTATACAGGGAGCTCCTACAATGAGCAGTTCTTC. Translating gives CASSLAYTGSSYNEQFF.